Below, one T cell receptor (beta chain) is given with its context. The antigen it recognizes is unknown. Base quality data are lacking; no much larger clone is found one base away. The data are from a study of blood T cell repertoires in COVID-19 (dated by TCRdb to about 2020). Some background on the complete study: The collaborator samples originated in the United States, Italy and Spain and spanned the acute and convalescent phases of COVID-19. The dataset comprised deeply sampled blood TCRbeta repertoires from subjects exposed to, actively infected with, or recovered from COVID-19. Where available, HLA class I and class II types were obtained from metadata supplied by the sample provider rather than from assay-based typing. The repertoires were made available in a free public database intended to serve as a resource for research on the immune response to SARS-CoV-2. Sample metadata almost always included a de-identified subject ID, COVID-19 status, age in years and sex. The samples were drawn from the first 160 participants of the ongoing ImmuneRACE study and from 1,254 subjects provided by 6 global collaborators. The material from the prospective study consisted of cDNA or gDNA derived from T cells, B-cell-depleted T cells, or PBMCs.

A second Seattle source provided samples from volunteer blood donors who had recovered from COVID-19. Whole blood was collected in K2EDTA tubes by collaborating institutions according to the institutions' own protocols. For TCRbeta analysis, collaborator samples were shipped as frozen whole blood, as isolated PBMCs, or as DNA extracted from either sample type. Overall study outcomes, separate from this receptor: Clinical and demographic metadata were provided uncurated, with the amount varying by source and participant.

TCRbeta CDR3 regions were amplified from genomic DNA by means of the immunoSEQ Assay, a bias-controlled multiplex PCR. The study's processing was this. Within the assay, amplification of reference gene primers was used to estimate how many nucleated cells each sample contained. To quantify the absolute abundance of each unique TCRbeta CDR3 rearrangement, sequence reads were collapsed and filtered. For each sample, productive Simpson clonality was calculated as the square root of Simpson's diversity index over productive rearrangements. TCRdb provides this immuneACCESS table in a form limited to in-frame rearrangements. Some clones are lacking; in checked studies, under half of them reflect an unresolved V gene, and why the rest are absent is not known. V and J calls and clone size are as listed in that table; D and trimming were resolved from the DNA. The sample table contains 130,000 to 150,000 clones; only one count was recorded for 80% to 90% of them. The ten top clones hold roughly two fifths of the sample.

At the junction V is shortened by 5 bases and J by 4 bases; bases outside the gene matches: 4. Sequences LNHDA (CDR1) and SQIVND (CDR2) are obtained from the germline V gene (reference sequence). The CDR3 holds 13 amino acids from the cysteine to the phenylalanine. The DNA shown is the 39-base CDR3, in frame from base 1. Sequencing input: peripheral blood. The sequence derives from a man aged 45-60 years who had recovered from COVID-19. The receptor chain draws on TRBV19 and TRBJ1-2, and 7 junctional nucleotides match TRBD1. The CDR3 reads CASSWDSPYGYTF. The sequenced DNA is TGTGCCAGTAGTTGGGACAGCCCCTATGGCTACACCTTC.